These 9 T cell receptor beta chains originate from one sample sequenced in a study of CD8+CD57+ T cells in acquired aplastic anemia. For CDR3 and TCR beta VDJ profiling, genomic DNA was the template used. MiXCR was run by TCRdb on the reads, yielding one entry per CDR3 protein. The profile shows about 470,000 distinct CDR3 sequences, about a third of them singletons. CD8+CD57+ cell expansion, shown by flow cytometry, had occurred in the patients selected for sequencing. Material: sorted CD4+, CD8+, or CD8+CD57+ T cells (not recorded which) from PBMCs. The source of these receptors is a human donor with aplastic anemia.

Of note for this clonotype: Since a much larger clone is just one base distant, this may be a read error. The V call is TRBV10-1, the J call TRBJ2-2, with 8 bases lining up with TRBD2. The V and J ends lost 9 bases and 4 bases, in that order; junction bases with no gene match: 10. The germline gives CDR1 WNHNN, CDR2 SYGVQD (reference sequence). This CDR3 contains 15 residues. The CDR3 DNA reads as TGCGCCAGTAGTTATAGCGGGAAAGGCACCGGGGAGCTGTTTTTT. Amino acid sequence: CASSYSGKGTGELFF.

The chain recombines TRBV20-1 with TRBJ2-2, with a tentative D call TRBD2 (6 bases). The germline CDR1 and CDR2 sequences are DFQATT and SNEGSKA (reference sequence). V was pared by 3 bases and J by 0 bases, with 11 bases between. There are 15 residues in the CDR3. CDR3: CSASNWDSNTGELFF. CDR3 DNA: TGCAGTGCTAGTAATTGGGACTCGAACACCGGGGAGCTGTTTTTT.

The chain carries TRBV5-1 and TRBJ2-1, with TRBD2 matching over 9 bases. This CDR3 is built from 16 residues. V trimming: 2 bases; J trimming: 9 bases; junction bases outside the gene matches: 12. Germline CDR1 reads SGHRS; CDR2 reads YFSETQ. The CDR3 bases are TGCGCCAGCAGCTTCCGCCTAGCGGGATGGGATGGTGAGCAGTTCTTC. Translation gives CASSFRLAGWDGEQFF.

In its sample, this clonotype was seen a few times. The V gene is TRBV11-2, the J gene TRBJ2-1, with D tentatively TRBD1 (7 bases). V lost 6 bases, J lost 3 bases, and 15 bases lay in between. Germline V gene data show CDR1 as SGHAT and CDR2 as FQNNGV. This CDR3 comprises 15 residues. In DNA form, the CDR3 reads TGTGCCAGCAGTCTCGGAGGGACAGTCTACAATGAGCAGTTCTTC. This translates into CASSLGGTVYNEQFF.

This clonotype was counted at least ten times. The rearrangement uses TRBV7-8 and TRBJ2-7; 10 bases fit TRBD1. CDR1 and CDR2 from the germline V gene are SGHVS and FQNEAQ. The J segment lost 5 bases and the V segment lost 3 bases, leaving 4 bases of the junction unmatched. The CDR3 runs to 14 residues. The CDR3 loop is CASSFDRGQDEQYF. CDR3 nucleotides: TGTGCCAGCAGCTTTGACAGGGGGCAAGACGAGCAGTACTTC.

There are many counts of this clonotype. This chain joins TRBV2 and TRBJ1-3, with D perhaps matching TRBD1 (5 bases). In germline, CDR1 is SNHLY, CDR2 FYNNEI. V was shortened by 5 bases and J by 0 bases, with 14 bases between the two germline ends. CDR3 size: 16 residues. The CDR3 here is CASSPQGPTSGNTIYF. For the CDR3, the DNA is TGTGCCAGCAGTCCTCAGGGCCCCACCTCTGGAAACACCATATATTTT.

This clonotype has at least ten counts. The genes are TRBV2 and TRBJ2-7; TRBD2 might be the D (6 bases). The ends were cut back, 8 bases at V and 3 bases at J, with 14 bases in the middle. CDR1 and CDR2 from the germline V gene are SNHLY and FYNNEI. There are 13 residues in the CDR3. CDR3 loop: CASGKRLDYEQYF. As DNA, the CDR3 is TGTGCCAGCGGAAAAAGACTAGACTACGAGCAGTACTTC.

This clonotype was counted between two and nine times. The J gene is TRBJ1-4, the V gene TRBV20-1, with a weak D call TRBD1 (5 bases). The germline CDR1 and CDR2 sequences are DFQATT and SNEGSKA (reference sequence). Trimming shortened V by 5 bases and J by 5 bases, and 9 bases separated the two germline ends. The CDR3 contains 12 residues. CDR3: CSAGDGNEKLFF. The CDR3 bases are TGCAGTGCTGGGGACGGGAATGAAAAACTGTTTTTT.

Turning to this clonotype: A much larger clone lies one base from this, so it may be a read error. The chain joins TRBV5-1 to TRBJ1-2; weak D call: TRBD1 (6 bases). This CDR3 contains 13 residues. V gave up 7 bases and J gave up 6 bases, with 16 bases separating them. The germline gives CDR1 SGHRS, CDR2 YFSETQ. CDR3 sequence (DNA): TGCGCCAGCGCCACACAGGGAATCGATGGCTACACCTTC. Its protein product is CASATQGIDGYTF.